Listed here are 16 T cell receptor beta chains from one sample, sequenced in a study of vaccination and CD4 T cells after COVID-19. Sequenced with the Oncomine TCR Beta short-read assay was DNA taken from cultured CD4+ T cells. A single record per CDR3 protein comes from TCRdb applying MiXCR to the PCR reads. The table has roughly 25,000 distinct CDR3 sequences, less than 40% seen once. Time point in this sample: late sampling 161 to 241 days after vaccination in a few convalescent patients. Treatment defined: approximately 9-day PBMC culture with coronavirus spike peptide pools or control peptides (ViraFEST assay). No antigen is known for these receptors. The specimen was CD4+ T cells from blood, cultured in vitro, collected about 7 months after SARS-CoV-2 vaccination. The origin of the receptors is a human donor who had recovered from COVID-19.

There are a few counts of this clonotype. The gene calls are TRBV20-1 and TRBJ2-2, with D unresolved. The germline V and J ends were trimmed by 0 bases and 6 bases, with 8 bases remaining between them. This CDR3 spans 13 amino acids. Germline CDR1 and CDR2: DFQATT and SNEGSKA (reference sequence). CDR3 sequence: CSARDVSAGELFF. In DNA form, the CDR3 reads TGCAGTGCTAGAGACGTTTCGGCCGGGGAGCTGTTTTTT.

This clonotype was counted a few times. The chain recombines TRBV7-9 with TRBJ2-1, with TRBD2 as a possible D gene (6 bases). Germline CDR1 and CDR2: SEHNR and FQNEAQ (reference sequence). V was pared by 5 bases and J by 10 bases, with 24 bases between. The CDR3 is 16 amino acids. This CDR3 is CASSPVRGYVSGEQFF. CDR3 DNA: TGTGCCAGCAGCCCGGTTCGGGGGTACGTATCTGGAGAGCAGTTCTTC.

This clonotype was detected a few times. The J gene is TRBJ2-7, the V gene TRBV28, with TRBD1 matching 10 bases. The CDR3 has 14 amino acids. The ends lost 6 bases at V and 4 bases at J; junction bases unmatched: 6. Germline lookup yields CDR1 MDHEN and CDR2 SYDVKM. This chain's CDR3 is CASRLDRGRYEQYF. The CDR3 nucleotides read TGTGCCAGCAGGTTGGACAGGGGGAGGTACGAGCAGTACTTC.

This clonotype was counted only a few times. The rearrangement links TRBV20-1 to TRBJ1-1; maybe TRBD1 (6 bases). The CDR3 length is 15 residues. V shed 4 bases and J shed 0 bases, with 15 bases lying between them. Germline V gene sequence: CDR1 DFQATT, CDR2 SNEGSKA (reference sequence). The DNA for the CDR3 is TGCAGTGCTAACCAGGGGCTGAACATGAACACTGAAGCTTTCTTT. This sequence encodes CSANQGLNMNTEAFF.

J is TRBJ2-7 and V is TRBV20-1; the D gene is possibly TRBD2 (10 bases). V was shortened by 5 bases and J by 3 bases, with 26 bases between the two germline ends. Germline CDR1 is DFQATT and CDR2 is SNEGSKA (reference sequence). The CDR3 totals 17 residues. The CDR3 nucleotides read TGCAGTGCTGGAGCAACAGGGGGCCAGCGGGAGGGCTACGAGCAGTACTTC. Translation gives CSAGATGGQREGYEQYF.

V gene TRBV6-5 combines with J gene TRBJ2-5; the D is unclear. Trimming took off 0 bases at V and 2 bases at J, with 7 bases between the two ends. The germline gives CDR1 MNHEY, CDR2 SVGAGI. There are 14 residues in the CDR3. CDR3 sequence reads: CASSYSWVQETQYF. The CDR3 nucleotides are TGTGCCAGCAGTTACTCCTGGGTTCAAGAGACCCAGTACTTC.

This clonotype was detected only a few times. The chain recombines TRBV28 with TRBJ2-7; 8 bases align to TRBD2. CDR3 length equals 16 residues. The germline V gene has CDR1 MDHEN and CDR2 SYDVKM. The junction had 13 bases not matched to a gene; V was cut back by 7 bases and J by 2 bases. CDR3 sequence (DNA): TGTGCCAGCAAAACCCCCTCTATTAGCGGGACCTACGAGCAGTACTTC. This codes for CASKTPSISGTYEQYF.

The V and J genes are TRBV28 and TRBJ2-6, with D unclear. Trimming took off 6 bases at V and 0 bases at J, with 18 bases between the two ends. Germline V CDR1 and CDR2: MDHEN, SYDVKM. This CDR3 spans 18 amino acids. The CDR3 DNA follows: TGTGCCAGCAGCTCCCCGTGGTGGGCAGTCTCTGGGGCCAACGTCCTGACTTTC. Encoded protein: CASSSPWWAVSGANVLTF.

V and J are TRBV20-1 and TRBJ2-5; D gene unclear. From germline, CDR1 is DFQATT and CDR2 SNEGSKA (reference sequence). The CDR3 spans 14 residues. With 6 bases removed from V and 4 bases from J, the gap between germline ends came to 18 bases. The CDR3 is CSAPVRTAGETQYF. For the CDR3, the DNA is TGCAGTGCCCCAGTAAGGACGGCTGGAGAGACCCAGTACTTC.

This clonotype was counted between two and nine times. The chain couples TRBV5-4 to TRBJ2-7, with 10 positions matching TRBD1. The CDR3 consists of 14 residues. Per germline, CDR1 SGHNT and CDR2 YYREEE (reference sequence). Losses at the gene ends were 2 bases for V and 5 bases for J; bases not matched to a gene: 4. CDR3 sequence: CASSLGTGENEQYF. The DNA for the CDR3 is TGTGCCAGCAGCTTAGGGACAGGGGAAAACGAGCAGTACTTC.

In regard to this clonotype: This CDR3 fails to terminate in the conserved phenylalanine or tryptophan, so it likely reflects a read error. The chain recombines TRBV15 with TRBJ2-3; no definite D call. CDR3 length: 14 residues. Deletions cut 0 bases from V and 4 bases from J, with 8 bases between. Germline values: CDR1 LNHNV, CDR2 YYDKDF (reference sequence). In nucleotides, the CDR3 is TGTGCCACCAGCAGAGATTACGCGTCAGATACGCAGTATCTT. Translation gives CATSRDYASDTQYL.

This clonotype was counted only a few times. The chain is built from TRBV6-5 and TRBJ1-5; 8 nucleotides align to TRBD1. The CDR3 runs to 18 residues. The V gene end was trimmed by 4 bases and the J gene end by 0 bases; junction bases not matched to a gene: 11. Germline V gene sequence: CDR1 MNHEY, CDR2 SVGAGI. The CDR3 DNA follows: TGTGCCAGCAGTTCTCTGTCCTCGGACAGGGATAGCAATCAGCCCCAGCATTTT. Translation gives CASSSLSSDRDSNQPQHF.

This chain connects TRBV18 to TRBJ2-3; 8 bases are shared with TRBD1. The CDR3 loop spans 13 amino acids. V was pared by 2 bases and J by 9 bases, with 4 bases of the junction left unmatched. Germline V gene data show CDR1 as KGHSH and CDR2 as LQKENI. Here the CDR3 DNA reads TGTGCCAGCTCACCAGAGGACAGGGACACGCAGTATTTT. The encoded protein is CASSPEDRDTQYF.

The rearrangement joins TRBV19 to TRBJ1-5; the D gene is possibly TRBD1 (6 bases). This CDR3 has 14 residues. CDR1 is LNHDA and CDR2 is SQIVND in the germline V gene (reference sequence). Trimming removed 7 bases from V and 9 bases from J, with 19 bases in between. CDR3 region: CASTRGQTGRPQHF. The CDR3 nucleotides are TGTGCCAGTACCCGCGGACAGACAGGTAGGCCCCAGCATTTT.

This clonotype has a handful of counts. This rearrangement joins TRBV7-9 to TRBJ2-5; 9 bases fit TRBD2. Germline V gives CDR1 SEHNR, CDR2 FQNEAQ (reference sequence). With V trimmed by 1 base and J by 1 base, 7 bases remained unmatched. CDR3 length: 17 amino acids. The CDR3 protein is CASSLGWLAGTQETQYF. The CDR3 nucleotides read TGTGCCAGCAGCTTAGGTTGGCTAGCGGGGACCCAAGAGACCCAGTACTTC.

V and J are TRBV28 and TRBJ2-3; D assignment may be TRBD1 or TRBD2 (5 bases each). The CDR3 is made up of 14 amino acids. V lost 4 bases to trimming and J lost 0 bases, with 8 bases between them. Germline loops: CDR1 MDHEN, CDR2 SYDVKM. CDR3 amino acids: CASSSRGSTDTQYF. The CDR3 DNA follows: TGTGCCAGCAGTTCGAGGGGCAGCACAGATACGCAGTATTTT.